Sequencing of this TCR beta chain was carried out in a study of cytomegalovirus exposure and HLA in healthy donors (TCRdb year 2017). Looking at the study overall: An earlier analysis of some 550 of the donors reported about 250 Gb of sequence data and some 120 million unique TCR beta sequences from about 179 million T cells. About 280 gigabases of sequencing data and roughly 90 million unique TCR sequences were included in an early release covering 500 to 750 HLA-typed donors. The genetic ancestry cluster associated with self-reported Caucasian donors included about 84% of the 398 genotyped donors. The study was designed to test whether signatures of past pathogen exposure could be identified by cataloging public T cell receptors. The study profiled the T cell repertoires of fewer than 850 subjects by immunosequencing and related them to cytomegalovirus serostatus. Besides the first cohort of about 730 subjects, a separate validation cohort made up of over 95 different subjects was used. To predict cytomegalovirus infection status, the study brought together high-throughput TCR immunosequencing, statistical association of individual TCRs with disease status, and machine learning. To study patterns of TCR occurrence, a later analysis re-analyzed previously published TCR beta repertoires from just over 650 donors and added high-resolution HLA genotyping. Rather than using new phenotypic data, the later analysis identified candidate immune exposures from TCR beta sequences and from how often those sequences occurred across donors. An earlier analysis of around 580 of the donors used high-throughput TCR beta sequencing to judge whether each TCR beta V gene segment behaved as functional or pseudogenic. Donor age, sex, ethnicity and CMV serostatus were collected together with the repertoire data. A later genetic analysis took genome-wide SNP genotypes for about three fifths of the roughly 670 donors and used that subset as a discovery cohort. Every discovery cohort repertoire had been produced on one sequencing platform. HLA typing included class I and class II loci at four-digit resolution. The number of donors typed differed by locus, with roughly 629-640 for A, B, C, DRB1 and DQB1, around 500 for DQA1, over 600 for DPA1, and some 440 for DPB1. A handful of DR-DQ haplotypes were handled as single units for association and clustering because linkage in the cohort was strong. Across roughly 420 genotyped donors of the cohort, an average of approximately 220,000 unique TCR beta nucleotide sequences per donor were sequenced, and 15% to 20% of those sequences were non-productive.

The cohort was made up of approximately 670 healthy bone marrow donors. At the time of sampling, every cohort member was nominally healthy, though immune exposures that went unrecorded were likely present. The donor tested CMV seronegative, placing the donor among the roughly 340 seronegative members of the cohort. A peripheral blood sample was provided by each donor, and peripheral blood mononuclear cells were used for TCR beta sequencing. Genomic DNA extraction from the blood cell samples was performed with the Qiagen DNeasy Blood Extraction Kit. On the study overall, not on this receptor specifically: A further reported finding was that TCR beta sequences accurately predicted the HLA-A and HLA-B alleles for most subjects in the first cohort. Across donors, most TCR sequences were observed very rarely, whereas some public TCRs were present in many individuals. According to the authors, the approach could potentially be generalized to other disease states and immunological phenotypes. Compared with the approximately 600-donor mean, donors in an Asian-associated ancestry cluster had fewer N-insertions in productive TCRs, according to a later genetic analysis. In a later analysis, HLA-associated TCR beta chains were found to be more clonally expanded and to have lower generation probabilities than equally common non-associated chains. Specific HLA alleles were associated with over 15,000 TCR beta sequences at a false discovery rate of 0.05 in a later analysis. The classifier was reported to diagnose cytomegalovirus status with high specificity and sensitivity in both the original and validation cohorts. HLA typing was unavailable for some donors at each locus, so association tests used only the typed subset. In vitro tests confirmed that a few of the cytomegalovirus-associated TCR beta chains recognize cytomegalovirus antigens. The 87-base-pair reads could not distinguish some IMGT-functional V segments, including TRBV6-2 and TRBV6-3, so those segments were excluded. Presence/absence analyses assumed roughly uniform sequencing depth across donors, an assumption that may not hold. An earlier analysis of some 560 of the donors showed that most TCR beta V segments appeared in productive rearrangements either about 87% or about 30% of the time, which broadly matched IMGT annotations. Assigning TCR associations to individual alleles was difficult when HLA alleles, especially DR and DQ, strongly co-occurred. In a later genetic analysis, a missense DCLRE1C variant was associated with V-gene and J-gene trimming of TCR beta chains, and the association was replicated in an independent cohort. A later analysis found that TCR association rates varied across HLA loci, with DRB1 alleles showing the most associated TCRs and HLA-C alleles the fewest. Linkage disequilibrium might explain the correlated functional status among segregating V segments, but an unknown experimental factor could not be ruled out. In this cohort, only TCR beta chains were sequenced, and detectable features were limited by the absence of alpha or paired-chain data. The study listed 164 TCR beta chains as associated with cytomegalovirus. In a later analysis, several top co-occurrence clusters were reported to appear linked to parvovirus B19, influenza, CMV and Epstein-Barr virus. A group of highly shared sequence variants was considered likely to be a technical artifact of the sequencing pipeline. According to a later analysis, most CMV-associated TCR beta chains appeared to be HLA-restricted, and the HLA associations seemed to be driven largely by CMV exposure. The only immune exposure information available for the cohort was CMV serostatus. Because counts were too low, roughly 17 rarely observed V segments, including chromosome 9 orphons, were left out of the earlier analysis of a few hundred of the donors.

The CDR1 and CDR2 encoded by the germline V gene are MGHDK and SYGVNS. Germline trimming: 5 bases from V, 8 bases from J; junction bases outside gene matches: 7. The CDR3, cysteine through phenylalanine, is 15 amino acids long. Left in the record is the CDR3 DNA by itself, 45 bases read in frame from the first base. As for this clone: The antigen it recognizes is unknown. Base qualities are not recorded, but no much larger clone differs from it by a single base.

The library was made by the immunoSEQ multiplex PCR assay. For the multiplex PCR, a mixture combining 60 forward primers for TCR Vbeta segments and 13 reverse primers for TCR Jbeta segments was used. A multiplex PCR assay on genomic DNA amplified the CDR3 region of rearranged TCR beta genes. On the Illumina HiSeq System, the amplified TCR beta libraries were sequenced as 87-base-pair reads. As for the original processing: Across the 500 to 700 repertoires, a later analysis counted roughly 77 million unique TCR beta chains, 9.5 million to 13 million of which were shared by at least two donors. A nearest-neighbor algorithm error-corrected the raw reads and collapsed the reads into unique sequences, merging closely related sequences to remove PCR and sequencing errors. Alignment of CDR3 sequences to IMGT reference sequences was used to assign V, D and J gene segments. For a sequence to be retained, at least a six-nucleotide match to both a V gene segment and a J gene segment was required. Rearrangements were classified as productive when the CDR3 lacked stop codons and remained in frame with V and J, and all other rearrangements were classified as non-productive. CDR3 was defined by IMGT convention, running from the second conserved V-encoded cysteine to the conserved J-encoded phenylalanine. The earlier analysis of 500 to 600 of the donors excluded sequences that lacked an unambiguous match to a single V gene segment. In an earlier analysis of roughly 500 of the donors, V segments were called functional above 56.7% productive rearrangements and were called segregating when the between-donor standard deviation exceeded 5%. A statistical classification framework was built to diagnose cytomegalovirus status from the catalog of TCR beta chain sequences. In a later analysis, V and J genes were assigned by comparing TCR nucleotide sequences against IMGT/GENE-DB human TR gene sequences. In a later analysis, CDR3 sequences and most-parsimonious VDJ recombination scenarios were assigned using the TCRdist pipeline. In a later analysis, every TCR beta chain was defined by the combination of its CDR3 amino acid sequence and its V-gene family, and reads without a unique V-gene family were dropped. A later analysis removed 500 to 600 highly shared, low-generation-probability nucleotide sequences to deal with suspected cross-contamination and a sequencing artifact. In a later analysis, a clonal expansion index for each public chain was calculated from normalized within-repertoire ranks of inferred template counts. In a later analysis, generation probabilities were computed using a VDJ recombination model fitted to out-of-frame rearrangements, and the results were checked against IGoR. A later analysis scored TCR-TCR, TCR-HLA and TCR-CMV co-occurrence with hypergeometric tests, applying a repertoire-size bias correction to TCR pairs. In a later analysis, false discovery rates were estimated by permuting HLA or CMV assignments 20 times. A later analysis grouped co-occurring TCRs with DBSCAN, adding TCRdist sequence similarity when clustering within HLA-allele-positive subsets. Repertoires with fewer than 30,000 or more than 120,000 public chains were left out of co-occurrence clustering, as were five repertoires with anomalous nucleotide sharing. Imported from immuneACCESS, the table was reduced by TCRdb to in-frame sequences with V and J called. These copies leave out some clones; in studies compared against another copy, an unresolved V gene accounts for under half, and the cause of the remainder is not known. V and J calls and clone size are copied from that table; D and trimming were computed from the DNA. In all, the sample holds almost 200,000 clones, and around 77% of those were seen once. Together, the top ten hold approximately 2.1% of the sample.

This clonotype was sampled from a man aged 30-40 years in good health and CMV-seronegative. The sample was PBMCs. The chain is encoded by TRBV25-1 joined to TRBJ2-1, with 12 bases aligning to TRBD2. The bases are TGTGCCAGCAGTAGGACTAGCGGGACGTTATATGAGCAGTTCTTC. This codes for CASSRTSGTLYEQFF.